This TCR beta chain stems from a study of cytomegalovirus exposure and HLA in healthy donors (dated by TCRdb to the late 2010s). Regarding the complete study: According to an earlier analysis of 587 of the donors, about 180 million T cells yielded roughly 110 million unique TCR beta sequences and 276 Gb of sequence data. An early release covering 500 to 750 HLA-typed donors comprised about 290 gigabases of sequencing data and tens of millions of unique TCR sequences. All discovery cohort repertoires had been generated using a single sequencing platform. HLA typing covered class I and class II loci at four-digit resolution. The genetic ancestry cluster associated with self-reported Caucasian donors included 81% of the roughly 360 genotyped donors. Using immunosequencing, the study profiled T cell repertoires from 666 subjects and related those repertoires to cytomegalovirus serostatus. The number of typed donors differed by locus: about 620-640 for A, B, C, DRB1 and DQB1; approximately 530 for DQA1; 606 for DPA1; and about 450 for DPB1. Donor age, sex, ethnicity and CMV serostatus were compiled together with the repertoire data. In a later genetic analysis, genome-wide SNP genotypes for about 65% of the 666 donors were used, and that subset was treated as a discovery cohort. Across about 380 genotyped donors of the cohort, an average of about 200,000 unique TCR beta nucleotide sequences per donor were sequenced, and approximately 19% of those sequences were non-productive. To predict cytomegalovirus infection status, the study brought together high-throughput TCR immunosequencing, statistical association of individual TCRs with disease status, and machine learning. To decide whether each TCR beta V gene segment behaved as functional or pseudogenic, an earlier analysis of some 580 of the donors relied on high-throughput TCR beta sequencing. Several DR-DQ haplotypes were handled as single units for association and clustering because linkage in the cohort was strong. A later analysis re-analyzed previously published TCR beta repertoires from 550 to 700 donors and added high-resolution HLA genotyping to study TCR occurrence patterns. Rather than drawing on any new phenotypic data, the later analysis identified candidate immune exposures from TCR beta sequences and the way those sequences occurred across donors. Besides the first cohort of more than 650 subjects, a separate validation cohort made up of roughly 120 different subjects was used. The aim of the study was to test whether cataloging public T cell receptors could identify signatures of past pathogen exposure.

The study at large found these results: Linkage disequilibrium might explain the correlated functional status among segregating V segments, but an unknown experimental factor could not be ruled out. An earlier analysis of around 500 of the donors showed that most TCR beta V segments appeared in productive rearrangements either about 90% or about 30% of the time, which broadly matched IMGT annotations. Cytomegalovirus status was reported to be diagnosed by the classifier with high specificity and sensitivity in both the original and validation cohorts. According to a later genetic analysis, donors in an Asian-associated ancestry cluster had fewer N-insertions in productive TCRs than the roughly 670-donor mean. Most TCR sequences were observed very rarely across donors, whereas some public TCRs were present in many individuals. Some IMGT-functional V segments, including TRBV6-2 and TRBV6-3, could not be distinguished by the 87-base-pair reads and were therefore excluded. HLA typing was unavailable for some donors at each locus, so association tests used only the typed subset. Immune exposure information for the cohort was limited to CMV serostatus. In a later analysis, some 17,000 TCR beta sequences were associated with specific HLA alleles at a false discovery rate of 0.05. Roughly uniform sequencing depth across donors was assumed in presence/absence analyses, although this assumption may not hold. In a later analysis, HLA-associated TCR beta chains showed more clonal expansion and lower generation probabilities than non-associated chains that were equally common. When HLA alleles, especially DR and DQ, strongly co-occurred, attributing TCR associations to individual alleles was difficult. In the study, about 150 TCR beta chains were listed as associated with cytomegalovirus. A later analysis found that TCR association rates varied across HLA loci, with DRB1 alleles showing the most associated TCRs and HLA-C alleles the fewest. The cohort was sequenced for TCR beta chains only, and without alpha or paired-chain data the features that could be detected were limited. According to a later analysis, most CMV-associated TCR beta chains appeared to be HLA-restricted, and the HLA associations seemed to be driven largely by CMV exposure. A few of the identified cytomegalovirus-associated TCR beta chains were confirmed in vitro to be specific for cytomegalovirus antigens. In a later analysis, several top co-occurrence clusters were reported to appear linked to parvovirus B19, influenza, CMV and Epstein-Barr virus. The earlier analysis of about 600 of the donors excluded 15 to 20 rarely observed V segments, including chromosome 9 orphons, because counts were too low. A cluster of highly shared sequence variants was judged likely to be a technical artifact of the sequencing pipeline. A further reported finding was that TCR beta sequences accurately predicted the HLA-A and HLA-B alleles for most subjects in the first cohort. V-gene and J-gene trimming of TCR beta chains was associated with a missense DCLRE1C variant in a later genetic analysis, and the association was replicated in an independent cohort. It was suggested by the authors that the approach could potentially be generalized to other disease states and immunological phenotypes.

Comment on this clone: This clone's antigen is unknown. No base-level quality is on record; no much larger clone is a single base apart.

Preparation of the library involved the immunoSEQ multiplex PCR assay. For the multiplex PCR, a mixture combining 60 forward primers for TCR Vbeta segments and 13 reverse primers for TCR Jbeta segments was used. A multiplex PCR assay on genomic DNA amplified the CDR3 region of rearranged TCR beta genes. The Illumina HiSeq System was used to sequence the amplified TCR beta libraries as 87-base-pair reads. On the authors' methods: A later analysis tallied 80 million to 95 million unique TCR beta chains across the 666 repertoires, and about 12 million of those chains were shared by two or more donors. Raw reads were error-corrected and collapsed into unique sequences with a nearest-neighbor algorithm that merged closely related sequences to remove PCR and sequencing errors. To assign V, D and J gene segments, CDR3 sequences were aligned to IMGT reference sequences. For a sequence to be retained, at least a six-nucleotide match to both a V gene segment and a J gene segment was required. Rearrangements were called productive when the CDR3 lacked stop codons and stayed in frame with V and J; all others were non-productive. Following IMGT convention, CDR3 was defined as the stretch from the second conserved V-encoded cysteine up to the conserved J-encoded phenylalanine. The earlier analysis of 500 to 650 of the donors excluded any sequence lacking an unambiguous match to a single V gene segment. In an earlier analysis of approximately 560 of the donors, a V segment was called functional when productive rearrangements were above 56.7%, and segregating when the standard deviation between donors exceeded 5%. A statistical classification framework was built for diagnosing cytomegalovirus status from the catalog of TCR beta chain sequences. V and J gene assignment, in a later analysis, came from comparing TCR nucleotide sequences with IMGT/GENE-DB human TR gene sequences. The TCRdist pipeline was used in a later analysis to assign CDR3 sequences and most-parsimonious VDJ recombination scenarios. In a later analysis, each TCR beta chain was defined by its CDR3 amino acid sequence together with its V-gene family, and reads lacking a unique V-gene family were excluded. To address suspected cross-contamination and a sequencing artifact, a later analysis removed 450 to 700 highly shared, low-generation-probability nucleotide sequences. For each public chain, a later analysis derived a clonal expansion index from normalized ranks of inferred template counts within each repertoire. Generation probabilities in a later analysis came from a VDJ recombination model fitted to out-of-frame rearrangements, and those results were checked against IGoR. A later analysis scored TCR-TCR, TCR-HLA and TCR-CMV co-occurrence with hypergeometric tests, applying a repertoire-size bias correction to TCR pairs. False discovery rates were estimated in a later analysis by permuting HLA or CMV assignments 20 times. In a later analysis, co-occurring TCRs were grouped with DBSCAN, and TCRdist sequence similarity was added when clustering was performed within HLA-allele-positive subsets. Repertoires with fewer than 30,000 or more than 120,000 public chains, plus five repertoires with anomalous nucleotide sharing, were excluded from co-occurrence clustering. This immuneACCESS table, as held by TCRdb, lists in-frame sequences with V and J called but not all clones. Of the missing ones, under half trace to an unresolved V gene in checked studies; the others have no known cause. V and J calls and clone size are those listed in that table; D and trimming were worked out from the DNA. The sample table holds about 62,000 clones, of which approximately 71% were seen once. Jointly, the top ten make up over 7% of the sample.

The cohort consisted of 600 to 750 healthy bone marrow donors. Cohort members were all nominally healthy when sampled, although unrecorded immune exposures were likely present. The donor tested CMV seropositive and was one of the 289 seropositive cohort members. Every donor gave a peripheral blood sample, and the peripheral blood mononuclear cells from that sample were used for TCR beta sequencing. Genomic DNA extraction from the blood cell samples was performed with the Qiagen DNeasy Blood Extraction Kit. As encoded in the germline V gene, CDR1 is SNHLY while CDR2 is FYNNEI. The CDR3 goes from the cysteine to the phenylalanine over 14 residues. The entry retains the CDR3 DNA only, 42 bases that are in frame from base 1. V is cut back by 6 bases and J by 7 bases, with 3 bases in the junction unmatched.

This receptor was obtained from a man aged 55 to 70 in good health and CMV-seropositive. The V gene is TRBV2 and the J gene is TRBJ1-4; 12 of the junction bases match TRBD1. The sequencing input was PBMCs. The nucleotide sequence reads as follows: TGTGCCAGCAGGGGGGACAGGGGGCGTGAAAAACTGTTTTTT. The translation is CASRGDRGREKLFF. Supplemented by the reference TRBV2 and TRBJ1-4 proteins around the CDR3, the complete variable domain is EPEVTQTPSHQVTQMGQEVILRCVPISNHLYFYWYRQILGQKVEFLVSFYNNEISEKSEIFDDQFSVERPDGSNFTLKIRSTKLEDSAMYFCASRGDRGREKLFFGSGTQLSVL.